Shown below are 20 T cell receptor beta chains from a single sample sequenced in a study of blood T cell repertoires in COVID-19. The method was immunoSEQ multiplex PCR; TCRdb's version includes in-frame clones alone and lacks a portion of them. This table has some 64,000 clones, approximately 80% appearing once. Sequences were obtained from peripheral blood. The receptors here all came from a man in his 60s with COVID-19, enrolled during active disease.

The CDR3 coding sequence is TGTGCCAGTAGTATTGCGGGACAGAGAAAGACCCAGTACTTC. It codes for CASSIAGQRKTQYF. V usage is TRBV19 and J usage is TRBJ2-5; tentatively, D is TRBD1 (7 bases). The V gene's germline CDR1 is LNHDA and CDR2 SQIVND (reference sequence). There are 14 residues in the CDR3. The V end lost 3 bases, the J end lost 6 bases, and 14 bases lay between the germline ends. The whole variable domain, remainder taken from reference TRBV19 and TRBJ2-5, is DGGITQSPKYLFRKEGQNVTLSCEQNLNHDAMYWYRQDPGQGLRLIYYSQIVNDFQKGDIAEGYSVSREKKESFPLTVTSAQKNPTAFYLCASSIAGQRKTQYFGPGTRLLVL.

The rearrangement links TRBV19 to TRBJ2-3, with 11 bases lining up with TRBD2. The CDR3 is 19 residues long. The V segment lost 0 bases and the J segment 2 bases; nucleotides outside the gene matches: 10. The germline V gene encodes CDR1 LNHDA and CDR2 SQIVND (reference sequence). CDR3 sequence: CASSIDLFPSGGNTDTQYF. For the CDR3, the DNA is TGTGCCAGTAGTATAGATTTATTTCCTAGCGGGGGGAACACAGATACGCAGTATTTT.

The table lists this clone with a few counts. The chain employs TRBV5-1 and TRBJ2-5, with 8 bases aligning to TRBD1. The V gene's germline CDR1 is SGHRS and CDR2 YFSETQ. J gave up 5 bases and V 6 bases, and 15 bases lay outside the gene matches. CDR3 size: 16 residues. CDR3 sequence reads: CASTDRNGQGVETQYF. The DNA for the CDR3 is TGCGCCAGCACAGATCGGAACGGACAGGGAGTGGAGACCCAGTACTTC. The complete variable domain, with remaining parts taken from reference TRBV5-1 and TRBJ2-5, reads KAGVTQTPRYLIKTRGQQVTLSCSPISGHRSVSWYQQTPGQGLQFLFEYFSETQRNKGNFPGRFSGRQFSNSRSEMNVSTLELGDSALYLCASTDRNGQGVETQYFGPGTRLLVL.

The rearrangement links TRBV7-7 to TRBJ2-5; TRBD1 matches 7 bases. Germline V gene data show CDR1 as SSHAT and CDR2 as FNYEAQ (reference sequence). The CDR3 consists of 15 residues. With 4 bases clipped from V and 2 bases from J, the junction kept 7 bases outside the gene matches. The DNA for the CDR3 is TGTGCCAGCAGCTCATTAGGACAGGAGCAAGAGACCCAGTACTTC. Its protein is CASSSLGQEQETQYF.

The rearrangement uses TRBV24-1 and TRBJ2-1; the D gene is possibly TRBD2 (5 bases). Trimming took 4 bases from V and 10 from J, leaving 13 bases between them. The germline CDR1 and CDR2 sequences are KGHDR and SFDVKD. The CDR3 is 13 residues long. In DNA form, the CDR3 reads TGTGCCACCAGTGACCCTACTAGTAGGGAGCAGTTCTTC. As protein: CATSDPTSREQFF.

J is TRBJ1-2 and V is TRBV19; tentative D call: TRBD1 (6 bases). This CDR3 has 13 amino acids. Trimming stripped 4 bases from V and 5 bases from J, with 11 bases between. Germline CDR1 and CDR2: LNHDA and SQIVND (reference sequence). This CDR3 is CASSTTDRYGYTF. DNA of the CDR3: TGTGCCAGTAGTACTACCGACAGGTATGGCTACACCTTC.

The rearrangement joins TRBV11-2 to TRBJ2-3; D not certain. The CDR3 spans 12 residues. Trimming pared 5 bases from V and 10 bases from J, leaving 13 bases between. Looked up from germline, CDR1 is SGHAT and CDR2 is FQNNGV. CDR3 nucleotides: TGTGCCAGCAGCCCAGATATACCCCCGCAGTATTTT. It is translated as CASSPDIPPQYF.

The count of this clone is one. The rearrangement links TRBV7-9 to TRBJ1-6; the D is unclear. With 5 bases removed from V and 8 bases from J, the gap between germline ends came to 16 bases. In germline, CDR1 is SEHNR, CDR2 FQNEAQ (reference sequence). The CDR3 contains 15 residues. CDR3 nucleotide sequence: TGTGCCAGCAGCCCCGGTCGTGTTGGTTATTCACCCCTCCACTTT. Protein sequence: CASSPGRVGYSPLHF.

The V gene is TRBV4-2, the J gene TRBJ2-6; D gene unclear. The length of the CDR3 is 15 residues. V was pared by 4 bases and J by 0 bases, with 7 bases between. Germline CDR1 LGHNA, CDR2 YNFKEQ. This CDR3 is CASSPTGSGANVLTF. The CDR3 bases are TGTGCCAGCAGCCCCACCGGCTCTGGGGCCAACGTCCTGACTTTC.

V usage is TRBV6-6 and J usage is TRBJ1-6; 8 bases agree with TRBD1. The CDR3 runs to 14 residues. Germline V gene sequence: CDR1 MNHNY, CDR2 SVGAGI (reference sequence). Trimming took 7 bases from V and 10 from J; bases not matched to a gene: 9. The CDR3 DNA reads as TGTGCCAGCAATGAGAGGACAGGGAGGTCACCCCTCCACTTT. Amino acid sequence: CASNERTGRSPLHF.

The genes are TRBV12-2 and TRBJ2-7; TRBD1 is the table's D call and was not checked against the DNA. TRBV12-2 is annotated as a pseudogene. The CDR3 extends over 14 amino acids. The CDR3 nucleotides are TGTGCAAGTCGCTTTTCCCGGGACATATACGAGCAGTACTTC. Translated: CASRFSRDIYEQYF.

J is TRBJ2-2 and V is TRBV6-5, with D possibly being TRBD1 (6 bases). The germline gives CDR1 MNHEY, CDR2 SVGAGI. V dropped 9 bases and J dropped 1 base, with 9 bases sitting between them. CDR3 length: 13 residues. The CDR3 DNA sequence: TGTGCCAGAGAGACAGGGAACACCGGGGAGCTGTTTTTT. Translated, it gives CARETGNTGELFF.

This clone was observed a few times. CDR3 sequence (DNA): TGCGCCAGCAGCTTGGGGAGGGGAGCTTCCTACGAGCAGTACTTC. This translates into CASSLGRGASYEQYF. The chain links TRBV5-1 to TRBJ2-7, with D possibly TRBD2 on 6 matching bases. Between the trimmed V and J ends, which lost 0 bases and 1 base, there was a span of 11 bases. Germline assignment: CDR1 SGHRS and CDR2 YFSETQ. The CDR3 length is 15 residues.

CDR3 protein: CASSQPTTGGIRDQPQHF. CDR3 nucleotide sequence: TGCGCCAGCAGCCAACCGACTACAGGGGGAATTAGGGATCAGCCCCAGCATTTT. J is TRBJ1-5 and V is TRBV4-1, with 8 bases matching TRBD1. The CDR3 is 18 residues long. The J segment lost 5 bases and the V segment lost 2 bases, leaving 14 bases of the junction unmatched. CDR1 and CDR2 from the germline V gene are MGHRA and YSYEKL.

This clone was detected once. The chain recombines TRBV2 with TRBJ2-6, with TRBD1 matching 9 bases. V lost 6 bases and J lost 0; bases outside the gene matches: 6. Germline CDR1 reads SNHLY; CDR2 reads FYNNEI. CDR3 length: 17 residues. The CDR3 loop is CASSVQGARSGANVLTF. CDR3 sequence (DNA): TGTGCCAGCAGCGTACAGGGGGCGCGCTCTGGGGCCAACGTCCTGACTTTC.

This clone was detected many times. This chain connects TRBV2 to TRBJ1-4, with 11 bases fitting TRBD1. With V trimmed by 3 bases and J by 4 bases, 1 base remained unmatched. Germline assignment: CDR1 SNHLY and CDR2 FYNNEI. The CDR3 sequence is 15 residues long. CDR3 residues: CASSEGQGDNEKLFF. CDR3 nucleotide sequence: TGTGCCAGCAGTGAGGGACAGGGGGATAATGAAAAACTGTTTTTT.

The rearrangement uses TRBV7-6 and TRBJ2-3, with 11 bases lining up with TRBD2. Germline V gives CDR1 SGHVS, CDR2 FNYEAQ. The CDR3 is 16 residues long. V gave up 5 bases and J gave up 2 bases; unmatched junction bases: 6. As DNA, the CDR3 is TGTGCCAGCAGCCCCGGACTAGCGGGCCCCACAGATACGCAGTATTTT. Its translation is CASSPGLAGPTDTQYF. The whole variable domain, remainder taken from reference TRBV7-6 and TRBJ2-3, is GAGVSQSPRYKVTKRGQDVALRCDPISGHVSLYWYRQALGQGPEFLTYFNYEAQQDKSGLPNDRFSAERPEGSISTLTIQRTEQRDSAMYRCASSPGLAGPTDTQYFGPGTRLTVL.

At least ten counts were recorded for this clone. V is TRBV7-9 and J is TRBJ2-2, with TRBD1 as a possible D gene (5 bases). Germline V gene data show CDR1 as SEHNR and CDR2 as FQNEAQ (reference sequence). The ends were cut back, 5 bases at V and 7 bases at J, with 14 bases in the middle. This CDR3 region has 14 residues. As DNA, the CDR3 is TGTGCCAGCAGCCGGCCAGGGCCGGGCGGGGAGCTGTTTTTT. Translated: CASSRPGPGGELFF.

The rearrangement joins TRBV12-1 to TRBJ2-5; TRBD2, the D gene given by the table, was not confirmed from the DNA. TRBV12-1 is described as a pseudogene. The CDR3 spans 16 residues. CDR3 residues: CASSFVSRLAEETQYF. The CDR3 coding sequence is TGTGCCAGCAGCTTTGTTAGTCGGCTAGCGGAAGAGACCCAGTACTTC.

The genes are TRBV28 and TRBJ2-7; D call uncertain. Trimming shortened V by 3 bases and J by 3 bases, and 3 bases separated the two germline ends. Germline lookup yields CDR1 MDHEN and CDR2 SYDVKM. This CDR3 spans 11 amino acids. This chain's CDR3 is CASSFSYEQYF. DNA for the CDR3: TGTGCCAGCAGTTTTAGCTACGAGCAGTACTTC.